This T cell receptor beta chain stems from a study of cytomegalovirus exposure and HLA in healthy donors. Study-level results: For most subjects, TCR beta sequences were reported to predict HLA-A and HLA-B alleles with accuracy. Sequencing depth roughly uniform across donors was assumed in presence/absence analyses.

With regard to this clone: Its specificity is not known.

In the PCR, 60 Vbeta and 13 Jbeta primers were used. Original processing methods: Later analysis identified roughly 82 million unique TCR beta chains, approximately 10 million shared. TCRdb's table, derived via immunoSEQ multiplex PCR, lists solely in-frame clones and lacks some. V and J calls and clone size are those listed in that table; D and trimming were worked out from the DNA. In the table there are approximately 160,000 clones, around 68% of which are singletons. The CDR3 runs to 18 residues. Germline CDR1 MDHEN, CDR2 SYDVKM. V trimming: 5 bases; J trimming: 0 bases; junction bases outside the gene matches: 16.

The sequenced sample consisted of PBMCs. The origin of this receptor is a man over 45 in good health and CMV-seronegative. V usage is TRBV28 and J usage is TRBJ2-7; 7 nucleotides agree with TRBD1. The CDR3 reads CASSPLGSWDSRSYEQYF. The CDR3 DNA reads TGTGCCAGCAGTCCTCTGGGGTCGTGGGACAGCCGCTCCTACGAGCAGTACTTC. Full variable domain (missing parts from reference TRBV28 and TRBJ2-7): DVKVTQSSRYLVKRTGEKVFLECVQDMDHENMFWYRQDPGLGLRLIYFSYDVKMKEKGDIPEGYSVSREKKERFSLILESASTNQTSMYLCASSPLGSWDSRSYEQYFGPGTRLTVT.